This T cell receptor (beta chain) stems from a study of blood T cells in healthy people across ages. The germline V and J ends were trimmed by 0 bases and 3 bases, with 12 bases remaining between them. CDR3 length: 16 residues. The germline V gene encodes CDR1 MNHEY and CDR2 SVGAGI. The second PCR ran roughly 7 to 12 cycles with a sample-barcoded 5' primer and J-beta primers. TCRdb used MiXCR to reprocess the 5' RACE reads, holding one entry per CDR3 protein. The data show about 570,000 distinct CDR3 sequences, 25% to 30% seen once. Per sample, extraction of total RNA gave at least 5.5 micrograms in every case.

The sequence came from a woman in her 70s in good health. The chain couples TRBV6-5 to TRBJ2-4, with D perhaps TRBD1 (5 bases). Sample: blood. The CDR3 reads CASSYSDQGGKNIQYF. For the CDR3, the DNA is TGTGCCAGCAGTTACTCTGATCAGGGCGGCAAAAACATTCAGTACTTC.